The 18 T cell receptor beta chains presented below share a single source sample, sequenced in a study of shared clonotypes between healthy human individuals. This table comes from immunoSEQ multiplex PCR, and its TCRdb copy is limited to in-frame clones, with some not included. The data hold about 2.1 million clones, with just over 90% observed a single time. The naive CD8 population came from CD45RO-negative cells selected for CCR7, without terminally differentiated effector memory CD45RA+ cells. The sample was naive CD8+ T cells from PBMCs. All receptors come from a man aged 18-30 years in good health. Some clones in this sample may be carry-over from other donors' samples.

This chain uses TRBV28 with TRBJ2-7, with 7 bases that match TRBD1. The CDR3 is 14 residues long. CDR1 is MDHEN and CDR2 is SYDVKM in the germline V gene. V gave up 3 bases and J gave up 7 bases; unmatched junction bases: 9. The CDR3 loop is CASSFTGVLGEQYF. The DNA for the CDR3 is TGTGCCAGCAGTTTCACAGGGGTGTTAGGGGAGCAGTACTTC.

This chain's CDR3 is CASQGESGTLTYEQYF. CDR3 nucleotides: TGTGCCAGCCAGGGGGAGTCCGGGACCTTGACCTACGAGCAGTACTTC. The V call is TRBV10-3, the J call TRBJ2-7, with 7 nucleotides matching TRBD1. Germline loops: CDR1 ENHRY, CDR2 SYGVKD. V was clipped by 10 bases and J by 2 bases; unmatched bases: 17. The CDR3 loop spans 16 amino acids.

The chain combines TRBV14 with TRBJ2-7; D not certain. Germline V gene sequence: CDR1 SGHDN, CDR2 FVKESK. This CDR3 comprises 15 residues. Trimming stripped 0 bases from V and 3 bases from J, with 12 bases between. CDR3 DNA: TGTGCCAGCAGCCAAGATCATACGGTCGACTACGAGCAGTACTTC. This gives the protein CASSQDHTVDYEQYF.

This chain links TRBV7-8 with TRBJ2-1, with D unclear. Trimming left V 1 base short and J 0 bases short, with 7 bases between. Looked up from germline, CDR1 is SGHVS and CDR2 is FQNEAQ. The length of the CDR3 is 15 residues. CDR3 protein: CASSLDMSSYNEQFF. CDR3 nucleotides: TGTGCCAGCAGCTTAGACATGAGCTCCTACAATGAGCAGTTCTTC.

The chain recombines TRBV25-1 with TRBJ2-7; the D gene is possibly TRBD2 (6 bases). The CDR3 is 14 residues long. V was clipped by 3 bases and J by 4 bases, with 13 bases between them. Germline lookup yields CDR1 MGHDK and CDR2 SYGVNS. Written as DNA, the CDR3 is TGTGCCAGCAGTGAGGCCGGCGCGGGATACGAGCAGTACTTC. Amino acids: CASSEAGAGYEQYF.

V is TRBV10-3 and J is TRBJ2-7; 13 bases are shared with TRBD2. Germline CDR1 reads ENHRY; CDR2 reads SYGVKD. The CDR3 spans 15 residues. The V gene end was trimmed by 11 bases and the J gene end by 3 bases; junction bases not matched to a gene: 10. CDR3 sequence: CADVGTSGDLYEQYF. For the CDR3, the DNA is TGTGCCGACGTTGGGACTAGCGGGGATCTCTACGAGCAGTACTTC.

The J gene is TRBJ2-7, the V gene TRBV19; D possibly corresponds to TRBD2 (5 bases). V was shortened by 5 bases and J by 3 bases, with 11 bases between the two germline ends. This CDR3 contains 13 residues. The V gene's germline CDR1 is LNHDA and CDR2 SQIVND (reference sequence). The CDR3 sequence is CASSEGLLYEQYF. DNA of the CDR3: TGTGCCAGTAGTGAAGGACTCCTCTACGAGCAGTACTTC. The variable domain in full, completed from reference TRBV19 and TRBJ2-7, reads DGGITQSPKYLFRKEGQNVTLSCEQNLNHDAMYWYRQDPGQGLRLIYYSQIVNDFQKGDIAEGYSVSREKKESFPLTVTSAQKNPTAFYLCASSEGLLYEQYFGPGTRLTVT.

The V and J genes are TRBV19 and TRBJ1-1; D is perhaps TRBD1 (5 bases). The V gene's germline CDR1 is LNHDA and CDR2 SQIVND (reference sequence). Trimming took off 10 bases at V and 3 bases at J, with 18 bases between the two ends. This CDR3 contains 14 residues. The CDR3 DNA reads as TGTGCCACCCAACCGAGCGAAGGGGACACTGAAGCTTTCTTT. Its protein is CATQPSEGDTEAFF.

The V call is TRBV27, the J call TRBJ1-2, with 8 bases matching TRBD1. Per the germline V gene, CDR1 is MNHEY and CDR2 is SMNVEV (reference sequence). The CDR3 has 16 residues. The J segment lost 0 bases and the V segment lost 4 bases, leaving 7 bases of the junction unmatched. CDR3 nucleotide sequence: TGTGCCAGCAGTTCTATCACAGGGGGAGCTAACTATGGCTACACCTTC. It yields the protein CASSSITGGANYGYTF.

This sequence joins TRBV27 and TRBJ2-7, with D perhaps being TRBD1 or TRBD2 (7 bases each). V lost 5 bases, J lost 6 bases, and 26 bases lay in between. The CDR3 sequence is 17 residues long. Germline V gene data show CDR1 as MNHEY and CDR2 as SMNVEV (reference sequence). The CDR3 region is CASSPSQGGGPNSEQYF. CDR3 bases: TGTGCCAGCAGTCCCTCCCAGGGGGGGGGCCCTAATAGCGAGCAGTACTTC.

The rearrangement links TRBV2 to TRBJ1-2; D gene ambiguous. Germline loops: CDR1 SNHLY, CDR2 FYNNEI. There are 14 residues in the CDR3. Trimming removed 2 bases from V and 2 bases from J, with 9 bases in between. The CDR3 here is CASSEYAGNYGYTF. CDR3 bases: TGTGCCAGCAGTGAATATGCAGGAAACTATGGCTACACCTTC.

This clone has just a few counts. The V call is TRBV15, the J call TRBJ1-1; TRBD1 might be the D (5 bases). V dropped 9 bases and J dropped 3 bases, with 14 bases sitting between them. There are 13 residues in the CDR3. Germline CDR1 reads LNHNV; CDR2 reads YYDKDF (reference sequence). CDR3 in amino acids: CATGLGGYTEAFF. DNA for the CDR3: TGTGCCACGGGGCTTGGGGGGTACACTGAAGCTTTCTTT.

The CDR3 sequence is CASSTSDRGLRNEQFF. CDR3 DNA: TGTGCCAGCAGTACCTCGGACAGGGGGCTAAGGAATGAGCAGTTCTTC. V and J are TRBV28 and TRBJ2-1, with 11 positions matching TRBD1. V shed 5 bases, J shed 7 bases, and the junction held 10 bases outside the gene matches. This CDR3 has 16 residues. Germline V CDR1 and CDR2: MDHEN, SYDVKM.

This sequence joins TRBV9 and TRBJ1-3, with D possibly matching TRBD1 (6 bases). Germline CDR1 reads SGDLS; CDR2 reads YYNGEE. V lost 1 base, J lost 0 bases, and 14 bases lay in between. This CDR3 has 17 amino acids. CDR3 residues: CASSVYAGASSGNTIYF. The CDR3 DNA sequence: TGTGCCAGCAGCGTATACGCAGGGGCCTCCTCTGGAAACACCATATATTTT.

V is TRBV2 and J is TRBJ2-1, with unresolved D. The V end lost 8 bases, the J end lost 0 bases, and 8 bases lay between the germline ends. Germline-derived CDR1 and CDR2 are SNHLY and FYNNEI. The CDR3 spans 13 residues. The CDR3 protein is CASFGPSYNEQFF. CDR3 bases: TGTGCCAGCTTCGGGCCCTCCTACAATGAGCAGTTCTTC.

The chain has TRBV27 and TRBJ2-3; D not certain. V shed 3 bases and J shed 2 bases, with 9 bases lying between them. The CDR3 totals 14 residues. The V gene's germline CDR1 is MNHEY and CDR2 SMNVEV (reference sequence). The DNA for the CDR3 is TGTGCCAGCAGTTTCCTGATTCACACAGATACGCAGTATTTT. Translated, it gives CASSFLIHTDTQYF.

The genes are TRBV7-8 and TRBJ1-5; tentatively, D is TRBD1 (6 bases). In germline, CDR1 is SGHVS, CDR2 FQNEAQ. Trimming cost V 5 bases and J 1 base, with 9 bases left between them. This CDR3 has 14 amino acids. CDR3 sequence reads: CASSTGQSNQPQHF. CDR3 nucleotides: TGTGCCAGCAGCACGGGACAAAGCAATCAGCCCCAGCATTTT. The complete variable domain, with remaining parts taken from reference TRBV7-8 and TRBJ1-5, reads GAGVSQSPRYKVAKRGQDVALRCDPISGHVSLFWYQQALGQGPEFLTYFQNEAQLDKSGLPSDRFFAERPEGSVSTLKIQRTQQEDSAVYLCASSTGQSNQPQHFGDGTRLSIL.

The genes are TRBV27 and TRBJ2-1; 10 bases are a match to TRBD1. The CDR3 spans 15 residues. The germline gives CDR1 MNHEY, CDR2 SMNVEV (reference sequence). The ends lost 5 bases at V and 1 base at J; junction bases unmatched: 2. CDR3 protein: CASSMDRGSYNEQFF. CDR3 coding DNA: TGTGCCAGCAGTATGGACAGGGGGTCCTACAATGAGCAGTTCTTC.